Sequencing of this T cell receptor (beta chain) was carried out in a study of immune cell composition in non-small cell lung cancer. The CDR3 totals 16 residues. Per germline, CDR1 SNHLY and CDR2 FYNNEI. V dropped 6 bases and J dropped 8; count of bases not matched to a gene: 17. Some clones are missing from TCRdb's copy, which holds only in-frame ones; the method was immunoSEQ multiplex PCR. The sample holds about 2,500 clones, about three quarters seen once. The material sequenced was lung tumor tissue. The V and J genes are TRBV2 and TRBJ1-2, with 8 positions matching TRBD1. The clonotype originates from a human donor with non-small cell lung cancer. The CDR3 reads CASSPLDGQGARGYTF. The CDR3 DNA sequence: TGTGCCAGCAGCCCCTTGGACGGCCAGGGGGCGCGGGGCTACACCTTC.